This paragraph covers one T cell receptor beta chain sequence. This clonotype has ten or more counts. The antigen this receptor binds is unknown. The record has no base qualities; no much larger clone is one base away. These data originate in a study of prognosis after radiotherapy for stage I lung cancer listed by TCRdb under 2021. Looking at the study overall: Between early 2018 and early 2019, about 20 patients with stage I NSCLC were enrolled in Nanjing, China. Patients with newly diagnosed primary stage I lung tumors numbered 11 to 15, with five others having oligometastatic NSCLC after surgical resection of the primary tumor. Every patient was regarded as medically inoperable, because of comorbidities in some 13 cases and refusal of surgery in several cases. The cohort comprised 10 to 15 men and several women with a median age of about 70 years, ranging from about 50 to 85 years. Squamous cell carcinoma histology was identified in roughly seven patients, and adenocarcinoma histology was identified in eleven to twelve patients. SBRT was delivered in 3 to 5 fractions with a biologically effective dose of at least 100 Gy, and image-guided IMRT or VMAT was used for delivery. Concurrent therapy was not administered to any patient alongside SBRT. After SBRT, distant metastases developed in about 20% of the 19 patients at a median of 7 months, while the remaining 15 patients had no significant progression. Peripheral blood TCR beta repertoires were profiled in stage I NSCLC patients before and after stereotactic body radiotherapy, and the study then linked these repertoires to distant failure. A total of around 40 blood samples from around 19 patients were sequenced, with one sample obtained before and one obtained after SBRT for each patient. Overall study outcomes, separate from this receptor: Whether the expanded TCR clones were tumor-specific was not determined. No adjustment for multiple comparisons was applied to any of the reported P values. The small cohort and short follow-up limited the study, so independent validation of the findings is needed. TRBV and TRBJ usage frequencies reportedly varied with metastasis status, involving two V genes at baseline and about 10 V and two J genes after SBRT. Post-SBRT Shannon entropy and its change from baseline were lower in patients who developed distant metastases; baseline Shannon entropy was not associated with metastases. A decrease in unique TCR clone counts was observed after SBRT (median approximately 10,000 before versus several thousand after; Wilcoxon paired P=0.011).

The CDR3, cysteine through phenylalanine, is 15 amino acids long. Just the 45-base CDR3 DNA is kept, in frame starting at base 1. Trimming takes 5 bases from V and 1 base from J, and the germline ends sit 13 bases apart. Two rounds of multiplex PCR were used to amplify the TCR beta CDR3 region from genomic DNA. The first PCR round used primers specific to each TRBV and TRBJ gene, with sequences filed in Chinese patent CN105087789A. Universal primers were used in the second PCR round. The Roche High Pure PCR Template Preparation Kit was used to extract genomic DNA from frozen PBMCs. An Illumina HiSeq 3000 was used to sequence the libraries paired-end with 151 bp reads. On the authors' methods: CutAdapt was used to discard raw reads that did not contain the multiplex PCR primer sequences. PEAR was used to merge high-quality paired reads into contigs. TRB V, D and J gene segments were assigned to each contig with MiXCR by alignment to reference sequences. To remove sequencing errors, CDR3 sequences were clustered according to base quality and sequence similarity. Shannon entropy, normalized by the natural log of the productive TCR sequence number, served as the measure of diversity. Clonality was computed as one minus the ratio of Shannon entropy to the natural log of the number of unique clonotypes. The Youden index of ROC curves was used to select progression-free survival cut-offs for repertoire metrics, and analyses were performed in R 3.5.3. In-frame beta chains were kept once TCRdb had trimmed the public reads at Q25 with fastp and called clones with MiXCR. Entries that share a CDR3 protein sequence are merged under the most common genes and DNA. These V and J calls derive from TCRdb rather than the authors' analysis. The sample table shows about 59,000 distinct CDR3 sequences, and more than 25% are seen once. 7.5% of the sample belongs to the ten largest clones.

No patient had a history of other malignancies or prior chemotherapy or radiotherapy, and all had node-negative disease on CT and PET/CT. At each of two time points, about 6 milliliters of peripheral venous blood were collected in EDTA tubes. PBMCs were isolated by Ficoll-Paque Plus density-gradient centrifugation. Samples were stored at -80°C immediately after collection until analysis. Sequences were derived from PBMCs, sampled before or after stereotactic body radiation therapy (not recorded which). This clonotype was obtained from a donor aged 50 or older with non-small cell lung cancer. The rearranged chain carries TRBV12-3 or TRBV12-4 and TRBJ2-3; possibly the D gene is TRBD1, per 6 matching bases. The sequenced DNA is TGTGCCAGCAGTAACAGGGTGAGGGGCACAGATACGCAGTATTTT. This codes for CASSNRVRGTDTQYF.